The clone carrying this T cell receptor beta chain was picked up one time. This entry comes from a study of blood T cell repertoires in COVID-19. The overall study: Samples came from the United States, Italy and Spain, spanning acute and convalescent COVID-19. PBMCs, B-cell-depleted T cells, or T cells provided the cDNA or gDNA that made up the material.

Original analysis: The authors estimated nucleated cell counts from reference gene primer amplification. Clones were read by immunoSEQ multiplex PCR, and TCRdb kept only the in-frame ones, dropping some. D and trimming come from the DNA, and the V and J calls and clone size come from that table. Of a few hundred thousand clones in the sample, around 82% were seen once. The V and J ends lost 3 bases and 5 bases, in that order; junction bases with no gene match: 6. Germline CDR1 and CDR2: LGHNA and YNFKEQ. The CDR3 covers 17 residues. The sequence was collected from a woman aged 18-29 years with acute or convalescent COVID-19. The chain employs TRBV4-2 and TRBJ2-3, with TRBD2 matching over 15 bases. Sample: peripheral blood. The CDR3: CASSQSGLAGGLDTQYF. CDR3 DNA: TGTGCCAGCAGCCAGAGCGGACTAGCGGGAGGGTTAGATACGCAGTATTTT.